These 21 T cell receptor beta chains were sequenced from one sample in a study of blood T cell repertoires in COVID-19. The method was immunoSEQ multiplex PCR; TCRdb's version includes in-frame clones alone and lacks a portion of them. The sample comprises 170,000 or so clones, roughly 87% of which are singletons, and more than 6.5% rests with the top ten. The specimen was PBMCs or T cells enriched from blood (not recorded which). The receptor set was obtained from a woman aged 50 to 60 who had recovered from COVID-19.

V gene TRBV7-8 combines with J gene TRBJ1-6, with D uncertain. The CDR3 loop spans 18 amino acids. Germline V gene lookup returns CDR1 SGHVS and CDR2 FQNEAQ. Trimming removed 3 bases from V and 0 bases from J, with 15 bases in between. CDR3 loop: CASSFRPSGSSYNSPLHF. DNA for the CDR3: TGTGCCAGCAGCTTCCGCCCGTCCGGGAGCTCCTATAATTCACCCCTCCACTTT.

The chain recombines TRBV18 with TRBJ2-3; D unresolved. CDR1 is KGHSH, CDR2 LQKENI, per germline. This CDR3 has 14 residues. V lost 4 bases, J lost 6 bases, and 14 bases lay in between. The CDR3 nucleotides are TGTGCCAGCTCACTAGCCATTAATACGGATACGCAGTATTTT. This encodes CASSLAINTDTQYF.

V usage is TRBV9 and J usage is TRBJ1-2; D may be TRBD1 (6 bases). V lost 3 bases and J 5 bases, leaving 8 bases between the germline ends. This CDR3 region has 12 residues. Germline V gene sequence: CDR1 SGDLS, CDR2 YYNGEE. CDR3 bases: TGTGCCAGCAGCGACAGGGTTTATGGCTACACCTTC. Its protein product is CASSDRVYGYTF.

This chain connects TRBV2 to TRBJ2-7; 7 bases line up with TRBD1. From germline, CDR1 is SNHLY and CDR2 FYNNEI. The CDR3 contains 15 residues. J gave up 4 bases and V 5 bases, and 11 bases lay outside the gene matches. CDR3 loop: CASSRQGMLAYEQYF. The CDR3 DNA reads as TGTGCCAGCAGTCGACAGGGCATGTTAGCTTACGAGCAGTACTTC.

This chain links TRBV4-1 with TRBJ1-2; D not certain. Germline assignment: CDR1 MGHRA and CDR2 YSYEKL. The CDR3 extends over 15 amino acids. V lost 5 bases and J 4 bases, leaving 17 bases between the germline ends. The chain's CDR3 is CASSFLEGSVYGYTF. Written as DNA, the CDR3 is TGCGCCAGCAGCTTCTTAGAAGGGAGTGTCTATGGCTACACCTTC.

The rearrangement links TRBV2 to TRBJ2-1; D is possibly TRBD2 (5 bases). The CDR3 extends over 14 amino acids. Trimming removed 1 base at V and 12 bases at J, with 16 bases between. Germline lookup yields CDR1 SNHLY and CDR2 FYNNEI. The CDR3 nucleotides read TGTGCCAGCAGTGAAGGCCCCGGTAGGAGCGGGCAGTTCTTC. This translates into CASSEGPGRSGQFF.

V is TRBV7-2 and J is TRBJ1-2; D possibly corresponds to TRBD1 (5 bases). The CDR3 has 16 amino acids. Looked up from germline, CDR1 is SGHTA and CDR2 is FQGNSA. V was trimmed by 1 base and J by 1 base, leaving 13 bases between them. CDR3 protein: CASSLGLDMNNYGYTF. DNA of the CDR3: TGTGCCAGCAGCTTAGGGTTGGACATGAATAACTATGGCTACACCTTC.

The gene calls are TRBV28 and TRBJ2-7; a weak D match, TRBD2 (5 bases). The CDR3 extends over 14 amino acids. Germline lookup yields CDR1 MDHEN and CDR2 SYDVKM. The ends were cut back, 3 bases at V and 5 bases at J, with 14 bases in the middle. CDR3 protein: CASSLSTPLDEQYF. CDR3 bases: TGTGCCAGCAGTTTGTCCACCCCACTAGACGAGCAGTACTTC.

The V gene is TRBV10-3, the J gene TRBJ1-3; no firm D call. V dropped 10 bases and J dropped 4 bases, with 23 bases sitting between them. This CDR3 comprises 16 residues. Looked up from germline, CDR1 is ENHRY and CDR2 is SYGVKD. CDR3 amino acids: CATQSSSYLAGNTIYF. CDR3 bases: TGTGCCACCCAGTCGTCGTCATACCTCGCCGGAAACACCATATATTTT.

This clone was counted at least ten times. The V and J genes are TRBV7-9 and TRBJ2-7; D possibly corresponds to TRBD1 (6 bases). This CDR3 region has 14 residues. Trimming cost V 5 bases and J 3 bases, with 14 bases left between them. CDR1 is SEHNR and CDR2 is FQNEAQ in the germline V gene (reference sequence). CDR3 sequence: CASSRWDTDYEQYF. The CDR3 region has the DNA TGTGCCAGCAGCCGTTGGGACACCGACTACGAGCAGTACTTC.

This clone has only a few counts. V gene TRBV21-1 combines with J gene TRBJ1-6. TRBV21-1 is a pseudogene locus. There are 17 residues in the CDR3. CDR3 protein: CASSKAVWGAYNSPLHF. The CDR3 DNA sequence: TGTGCCAGCAGCAAAGCAGTCTGGGGGGCCTATAATTCACCCCTCCACTTT.

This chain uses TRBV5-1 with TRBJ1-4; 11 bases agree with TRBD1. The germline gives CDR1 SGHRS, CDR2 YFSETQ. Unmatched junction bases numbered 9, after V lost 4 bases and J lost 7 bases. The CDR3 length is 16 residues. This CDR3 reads CASSPFTGTGGEKLFF. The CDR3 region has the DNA TGCGCCAGCAGCCCCTTCACCGGGACAGGGGGTGAAAAACTGTTTTTT.

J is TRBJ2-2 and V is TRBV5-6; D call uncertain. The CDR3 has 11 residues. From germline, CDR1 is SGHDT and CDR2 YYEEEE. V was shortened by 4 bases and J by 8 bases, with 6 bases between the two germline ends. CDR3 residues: CASSLLGELFF. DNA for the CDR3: TGTGCCAGCAGCCTTCTGGGGGAGCTGTTTTTT. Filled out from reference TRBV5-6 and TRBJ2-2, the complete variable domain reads DAGVTQSPTHLIKTRGQQVTLRCSPKSGHDTVSWYQQALGQGPQFIFQYYEEEERQRGNFPDRFSGHQFPNYSSELNVNALLLGDSALYLCASSLLGELFFGEGSRLTVL.

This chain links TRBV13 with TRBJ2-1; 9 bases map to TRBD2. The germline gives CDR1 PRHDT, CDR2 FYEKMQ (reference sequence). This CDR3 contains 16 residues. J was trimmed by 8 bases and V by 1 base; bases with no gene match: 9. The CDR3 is CASSLEVGLAGYEQFF. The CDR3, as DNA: TGTGCCAGCAGCTTAGAAGTCGGGCTAGCGGGATATGAGCAGTTCTTC.

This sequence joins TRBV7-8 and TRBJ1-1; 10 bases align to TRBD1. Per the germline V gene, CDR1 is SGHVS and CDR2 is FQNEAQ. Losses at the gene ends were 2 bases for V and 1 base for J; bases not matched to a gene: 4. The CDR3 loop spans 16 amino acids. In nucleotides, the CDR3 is TGTGCCAGCAGCTTACCCGGGACAGGGGAGAACACTGAAGCTTTCTTT. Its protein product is CASSLPGTGENTEAFF.

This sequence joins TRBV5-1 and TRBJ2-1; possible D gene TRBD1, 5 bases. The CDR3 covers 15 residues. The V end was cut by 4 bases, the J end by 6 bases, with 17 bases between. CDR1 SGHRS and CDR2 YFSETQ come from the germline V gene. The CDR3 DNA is TGCGCCAGCAGCACCGCGGCAGGGTGGAGCAATGAGCAGTTCTTC. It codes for CASSTAAGWSNEQFF.

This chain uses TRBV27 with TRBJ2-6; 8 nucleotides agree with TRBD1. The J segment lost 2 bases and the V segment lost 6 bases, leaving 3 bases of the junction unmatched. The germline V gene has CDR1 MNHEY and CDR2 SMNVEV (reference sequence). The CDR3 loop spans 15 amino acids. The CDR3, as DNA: TGTGCCAGCAGGGACAGGGACGCTGGGGCCAACGTCCTGACTTTC. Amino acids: CASRDRDAGANVLTF.

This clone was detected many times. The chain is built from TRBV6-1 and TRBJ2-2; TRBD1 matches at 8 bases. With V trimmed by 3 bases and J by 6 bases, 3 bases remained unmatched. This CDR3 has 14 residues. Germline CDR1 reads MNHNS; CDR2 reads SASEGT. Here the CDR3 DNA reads TGTGCCAGCAGTGATGGGACAGGCCCCGGGGAGCTGTTTTTT. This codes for CASSDGTGPGELFF.

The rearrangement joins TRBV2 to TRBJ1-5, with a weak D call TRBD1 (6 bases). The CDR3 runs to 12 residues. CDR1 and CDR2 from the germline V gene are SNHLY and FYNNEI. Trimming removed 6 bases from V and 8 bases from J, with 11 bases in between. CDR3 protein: CASRRDIEPQHF. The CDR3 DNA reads TGTGCCAGCAGGAGGGACATTGAGCCCCAGCATTTT.

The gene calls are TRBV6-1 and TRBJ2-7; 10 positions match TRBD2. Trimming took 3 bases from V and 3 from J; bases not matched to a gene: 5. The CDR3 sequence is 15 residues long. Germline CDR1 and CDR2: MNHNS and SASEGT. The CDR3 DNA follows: TGTGCCAGCAGTGAGAAAGCGGGAGGGAACTACGAGCAGTACTTC. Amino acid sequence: CASSEKAGGNYEQYF.

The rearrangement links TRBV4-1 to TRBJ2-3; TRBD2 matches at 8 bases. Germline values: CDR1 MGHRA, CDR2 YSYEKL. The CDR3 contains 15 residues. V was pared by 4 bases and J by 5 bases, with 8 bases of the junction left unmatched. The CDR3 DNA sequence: TGCGCCAGCAGCCCGCTTACGGGAGGGCGAGATACGCAGTATTTT. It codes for CASSPLTGGRDTQYF.